The T cell receptor (beta chain) described here comes from a study of blood T cells in healthy people across ages. With a J-beta primer mix and a sample-barcoded 5' primer, a second PCR ran roughly 6 to 11 cycles. TCRdb reprocessed the 5' RACE reads via MiXCR and lists one record per CDR3 protein. The repertoire holds hundreds of thousands of distinct CDR3 sequences, with approximately 30% as singletons. The length of the CDR3 is 14 residues. Germline V CDR1 and CDR2: SGHRS, YFSETQ. V lost 3 bases to trimming and J lost 5 bases, with 13 bases between them. The chain joins TRBV5-1 to TRBJ2-3; D is undetermined. This clonotype originated in a woman of 80 years or more in good health. The sequencing sample was made of blood. The CDR3 coding sequence is TGCGCCAGCAGCTCATTCCGGGCGGAAGATACGCAGTATTTT. The encoded protein is CASSSFRAEDTQYF. Using reference TRBV5-1 and TRBJ2-3 for the parts outside the CDR3, the full variable domain is KAGVTQTPRYLIKTRGQQVTLSCSPISGHRSVSWYQQTPGQGLQFLFEYFSETQRNKGNFPGRFSGRQFSNSRSEMNVSTLELGDSALYLCASSSFRAEDTQYFGPGTRLTVL.